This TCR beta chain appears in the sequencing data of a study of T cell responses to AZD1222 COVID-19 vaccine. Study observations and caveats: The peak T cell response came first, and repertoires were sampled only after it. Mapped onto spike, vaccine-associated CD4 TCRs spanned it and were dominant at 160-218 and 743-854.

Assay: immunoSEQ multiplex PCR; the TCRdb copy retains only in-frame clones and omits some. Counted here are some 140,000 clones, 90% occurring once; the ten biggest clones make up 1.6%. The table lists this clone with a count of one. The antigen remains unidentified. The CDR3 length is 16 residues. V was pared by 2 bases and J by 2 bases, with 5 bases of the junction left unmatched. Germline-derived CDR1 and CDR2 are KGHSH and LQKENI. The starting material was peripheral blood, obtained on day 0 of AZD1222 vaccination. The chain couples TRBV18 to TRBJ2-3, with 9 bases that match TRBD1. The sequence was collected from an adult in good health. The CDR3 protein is CASSPGTGTFTDTQYF. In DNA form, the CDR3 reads TGTGCCAGCTCACCAGGGACAGGGACCTTCACAGATACGCAGTATTTT.